This is a list of T cell receptor beta chains from one sample in a study of T cells after yellow fever vaccination. From the 5' RACE reads, TCRdb called clonotypes with MiXCR, one entry per CDR3 protein. The sample includes 500,000 to 550,000 distinct CDR3 sequences, 21% of them seen just once. Sequenced material: PBMCs, taken about 20 days after the first yellow fever vaccination. The receptors originated from a man younger than 30 who received the YFV17D yellow fever vaccine. CDR3s include the opening cysteine and the closing phenylalanine or tryptophan. A D gene is named only where the DNA matches it firmly. Clone size is given for some rows only: seen once, a few or many times, or a class if the clone is expanded.

D	V	J	size	DNA	CDR3
TRBD2	TRBV7-2	TRBJ2-3	.	TGTGCCAGCAGCTACCTAGCGGGCCCCTTTGGGGATACGCAGTATTTT	CASSYLAGPFGDTQYF
TRBD1	TRBV14	TRBJ2-1	.	TGTGCCAGCAGCCAACAAGGGGGCGTGGAGCAGTTCTTC	CASSQQGGVEQFF
.	TRBV4-1	TRBJ2-1	few	TGCGCCAGCAGCCAAATCGGGGGACAGAGCTACAATGAGCAGTTCTTC	CASSQIGGQSYNEQFF
.	TRBV4-1	TRBJ2-3	many	TGCGCCAGCAGCCAAGAAAGGGGGACAGATACGCAGTATTTT	CASSQERGTDTQYF
TRBD1	TRBV5-1	TRBJ1-2	few	TGCGCCAGCAGCTTCTCGGACAGGGCCTATGGCTACACCTTC	CASSFSDRAYGYTF
.	TRBV10-3	TRBJ2-3	few	TGTGCCATCAAGGCGGGCGGCAGCACAGATACGCAGTATTTT	CAIKAGGSTDTQYF
TRBD2	TRBV7-9	TRBJ2-5	few	TGTGCCAACGACGTCGGGGGGGACCTCCAAGAGACCCAGTACTTC	CANDVGGDLQETQYF
TRBD2	TRBV20-1	TRBJ2-1	few	TGCAGAGGTTTGGCGGGGGGTCCGAGCTCCTACAATGAGCAGTTCTTC	CRGLAGGPSSYNEQFF
TRBD2	TRBV11-1	TRBJ2-2	.	TGTGCCAGCAGCTTGGGGACTAGCGGGGGGTCGAACACCGGGGAGCTGTTTTTT	CASSLGTSGGSNTGELFF
.	TRBV7-9	TRBJ2-7	few	TGTGCCAGCAGCTTAGACGGGGTGAACGAGCAGTACTTC	CASSLDGVNEQYF
TRBD1	TRBV6-1	TRBJ1-1	few	TGTGCCAGCAGGCAGGGGGCGGGCACTGAAGCTTTCTTT	CASRQGAGTEAFF
TRBD2	TRBV11-1	TRBJ2-3	.	TGTGCCAGCAGACACATGGGACTAGCGGGGGGCCTTGGCACAGATACGCAGTATTTT	CASRHMGLAGGLGTDTQYF
TRBD1	TRBV20-1	TRBJ1-5	few	TGCAGTGCTACGACAGGGAATAGCAATCAGCCCCAGCATTTT	CSATTGNSNQPQHF
.	TRBV7-9	TRBJ1-1	few	TGTGCCGGGGAGGGGCCCAGGGACACTGAAGCTTTCTTT	CAGEGPRDTEAFF
TRBD1	TRBV7-9	TRBJ1-1	few	TGTGCCAGCAGCTTTACAATTGGGACAGGCGCCACTGAAGCTTTCTTT	CASSFTIGTGATEAFF
TRBD1	TRBV24-1	TRBJ2-1	few	TGTGCCACCACGACAGCCATCAACAGGGGAAGCAATGAGCAGTTCTTC	CATTTAINRGSNEQFF
TRBD1	TRBV10-3	TRBJ1-5	.	TGTGCCACACAGGGGGCAGGGCAGCCCCAGCATTTT	CATQGAGQPQHF
.	TRBV7-3	TRBJ2-1	.	TGTGCCAGCAGCCATGGGTTAGAGCAGTTCTTC	CASSHGLEQFF
.	TRBV7-6	TRBJ2-3	.	TGTGCCAGCAGCTTAGGGGGTTTCGATACGCAGTATTTT	CASSLGGFDTQYF
.	TRBV19	TRBJ1-2	few	TGTGCCAGTAGCGACAGCCCCGAGGGCTATGGCTACACCTTC	CASSDSPEGYGYTF
.	TRBV21-1	TRBJ2-5	.	TGTGCCAGCCGCACCGGAGGGGACGGGCAAGAGACCCAGTACTTC	CASRTGGDGQETQYF
.	TRBV7-6	TRBJ2-5	few	TGTGCCAGCAGTTCTTTCGGGGGGCCGGGGGAGACCCAGTACTTC	CASSSFGGPGETQYF
.	TRBV15	TRBJ1-5	few	TGTGCCACCAGCATCACAGGTCAGCCCCAGCATTTT	CATSITGQPQHF
.	TRBV20-1	TRBJ1-1	.	TGCAGTGTAAACCCAGGGGTCACTGAAGCTTTCTTT	CSVNPGVTEAFF
.	TRBV24-1	TRBJ1-1	few	TGTGCCACCCACACGGGGGGAGCTTTCTTT	CATHTGGAFF
.	TRBV6-2/TRBV6-3	TRBJ2-3	.	TGTGCCAGCAGTTCGAGGGTCCATACGCAGTATTTT	CASSSRVHTQYF
TRBD1	TRBV5-1	TRBJ2-6	.	TGCGCCAGCAGCTACACCGGGACAGGGTTGCCTGGGGCCAACGTCCTGACTTTC	CASSYTGTGLPGANVLTF
TRBD2	TRBV28	TRBJ2-3	.	TGTGCCAGCTGGGGGGGGAGGGGAACAGATACGCAGTATTTT	CASWGGRGTDTQYF
TRBD1	TRBV4-1	TRBJ1-2	.	TGCGCCAGCAGCCAAAACAGGGGGATTAATGGCTACACCTTC	CASSQNRGINGYTF
TRBD2	TRBV12-3/TRBV12-4	TRBJ2-3	few	TGTGCCAGCACCAGCTACGGGACTAGCAGCACAGATACGCAGTATTTT	CASTSYGTSSTDTQYF